Each of the 30 T cell receptor beta chains below was sequenced from the same sample in a study of tumor-infiltrating lymphocytes in primary liver carcinoma. The study co-extracted DNA and RNA from about 21-30 mg of unsorted bulk tissue. A constant-region primer primed TCR beta cDNA synthesis from 450 to 550 ng of total RNA. Investigators got TCR beta libraries out of three nested multiplex PCR rounds, done with slightly modified ARM-PCR. Researchers ran the first two PCR rounds for 9 to 10 cycles each with TRBV1-TRBV30 forward primers and a C-beta reverse primer. MiXCR was run by TCRdb on the multiplex PCR reads, yielding one entry per CDR3 protein. The sample comprises 30,000 to 40,000 distinct CDR3 sequences, less than 85% of which are singletons, and approximately 15% rests with the top ten. The sequencing sample was made of liver tumor tissue from sampling region 4. The sample's subset: tumor region T4, right-lateral pole. The receptors originated from a man aged 35 to 55 with primary liver carcinoma and hepatitis B virus infection.

With respect to this clonotype: The CDR3 carries no conserved terminal phenylalanine or tryptophan, so it likely arises from a read error. The chain employs TRBV12-3 or TRBV12-4 and TRBJ1-1; D perhaps matches TRBD1 (6 bases). The length of the CDR3 is 14 residues. In nucleotides, the CDR3 is TGTGCAAGCAGTTCGGCAGACAGGAACGCTGAAGCTTTCCTT. Protein sequence: CASSSADRNAEAFL.

As to this clonotype: The CDR3 does not close with the conserved phenylalanine or tryptophan, likely indicating a read error. This chain links TRBV5-4 with TRBJ2-3, with TRBD2 identical over 10 bases. Germline CDR1 and CDR2: SGHNT and YYREEE (reference sequence). V was pared by 6 bases and J by 8 bases, with 18 bases of the junction left unmatched. CDR3 length equals 17 residues. The CDR3 sequence is CASNAPGTSARGVTQYL. DNA of the CDR3: TGTGCCAGCAACGCCCCCGGGACTAGCGCTAGGGGGGTTACGCAGTATTTA.

A word on this clonotype: One junction end disagrees with the germline gene, perhaps due to a read error. V gene TRBV11-3 combines with J gene TRBJ1-1; D gene uncertain. Germline CDR1 reads SGHNT; CDR2 reads YENEEA. The CDR3 runs 13 residues. The CDR3 loop is CTSSLAVNSEVFF. CDR3 bases: TGTACCAGCAGCTTAGCAGTTAACTCTGAAGTTTTCTTT.

The gene calls are TRBV11-1 and TRBJ1-6; no clear D. V was pared by 8 bases and J by 10 bases, with 15 bases between. CDR1 is SGHAT, CDR2 FQDESV, per germline (reference sequence). The CDR3 covers 13 residues. The CDR3 sequence is CASGLTLLSPLHF. CDR3 nucleotide sequence: TGTGCCAGCGGCCTGACACTGCTCTCACCCCTCCACTTT.

The V call is TRBV6-1, the J call TRBJ2-7, with D uncertain. Germline lookup yields CDR1 MNHNS and CDR2 SASEGT. Trimming took 4 bases from V and 9 from J, leaving 16 bases between them. The CDR3 loop spans 13 amino acids. The CDR3 sequence is CASSGTYNFGQYF. DNA of the CDR3: TGTGCCAGCAGTGGAACTTACAACTTCGGGCAGTACTTC.

This clonotype was seen a single time. One end of the junction varies from germline; a read error may be responsible. The chain links TRBV30 to TRBJ1-2, with 9 bases lining up with TRBD1. Germline CDR1 and CDR2: GTSNPN and SVGIG (reference sequence). The CDR3 length is 12 residues. The CDR3 reads CAWTWDRVSYTF. DNA for the CDR3: TGTGCCTGGACCTGGGACAGGGTCAGCTATACCTTC.

A word on this clonotype: Here the CDR3 omits its conserved ending phenylalanine or tryptophan, so a read error is the likely source. The DNA is omitted, as the CDR3 cannot be located on it reliably, and the CDR3 follows TCRdb's listing. The genes are TRBV6-2 or TRBV6-3 and TRBJ2-7. Germline V gene sequence: CDR1 MNHEY, CDR2 SVGEGT. Both ends counted, the CDR3 spans 13 residues. CDR3 in amino acids: CASSHEVPYEHYL.

A remark on this clonotype: Germline and junction disagree at one end, which may indicate a read error. This chain links TRBV29-1 with TRBJ1-2; D may be TRBD1 (5 bases). Germline CDR1 is SQVTM and CDR2 is ANQGSEA. The CDR3 extends over 18 amino acids. CDR3 coding DNA: TGCAGCGTTGGGGCACCAACAGGAACTCAAGTGGCTAAATATGGCCACATCTTC. Its translation is CSVGAPTGTQVAKYGHIF.

This sequence joins TRBV4-1 and TRBJ2-1, with 7 bases fitting TRBD2. J lost 6 bases, V lost 0 bases, and 17 bases had no gene match. The CDR3 runs 19 residues. CDR1 and CDR2 (germline): MGHRA, YSYEKL. In DNA form, the CDR3 reads TGCGCCAGCAGCCAAGACCGACGAGGGAGGGCCAGGGATCGCAATGAGCAGTTCTTC. This sequence encodes CASSQDRRGRARDRNEQFF.

With regard to this clonotype: A read error may produce the germline difference seen at one junction end. The chain has TRBV5-6 and TRBJ1-1; TRBD1 agrees at 7 bases. CDR3 size: 15 residues. The germline gives CDR1 SGHDT, CDR2 YYEEEE. The chain's CDR3 is CASGSLGRGNTEAFF. CDR3 in DNA: TGTGCCAGCGGCTCCCTAGGCAGGGGGAACACTGAGGCTTTCTTT.

As regards this clonotype: At one boundary the junction diverges from the germline segment, which might be a read error. The rearrangement joins TRBV4-3 to TRBJ1-6, with D tentatively TRBD1 (6 bases). The CDR3 is 16 amino acids. Germline CDR1 is LGHNA and CDR2 is YSLEER. The DNA of the CDR3 is TGCGCCAGCAGCTCCTGGGACATGGGAGGGAATTCATCCCTCCACTTT. As protein: CASSSWDMGGNSSLHF.

With respect to this clonotype: One end of the junction varies from germline; a read error may be responsible. The chain couples TRBV4-3 to TRBJ1-6; 7 positions match TRBD1. This CDR3 comprises 16 residues. The germline CDR1 and CDR2 sequences are LGHNA and YSLEER. The CDR3 is CANSSWYRGKNSPLHF. In nucleotides, the CDR3 is TGCGCCAACAGCTCCTGGTACAGGGGAAAGAATTCACCCCTCCACTTT.

This clonotype showed up many times. The genes are TRBV19 and TRBJ2-5; 12 bases line up with TRBD1. From germline, CDR1 is LNHDA and CDR2 SQIVND (reference sequence). Trimming at V came to 8 bases and at J to 5 bases, leaving 3 bases not matched to a gene. This CDR3 comprises 13 residues. CDR3 amino acids: CASGTGGEETQYF. The CDR3 region has the DNA TGTGCCAGTGGGACAGGGGGCGAGGAGACCCAGTACTTC.

The chain carries TRBV7-9 and TRBJ2-2; tentative D call: TRBD2 (5 bases). In germline, CDR1 is SEHNR, CDR2 FQNEAQ (reference sequence). Deletions cut 6 bases from V and 7 bases from J, with 12 bases between. CDR3 length: 13 residues. The CDR3 loop is CASSIGAGGELFF. CDR3 nucleotides: TGTGCCAGCAGTATTGGCGCGGGCGGGGAGCTGTTTTTT.

Comment on this clonotype: A read error may account for a junction end that differs from germline. The chain uses TRBV11-2 and TRBJ2-3; D may be TRBD1 (6 bases). Looked up from germline, CDR1 is SGHAT and CDR2 is FQNNGV. The CDR3 runs to 16 residues. The CDR3 spells CVISRRSTGNTDTHYF. The CDR3 bases are TGTGTCATCAGCAGAAGAAGTACAGGGAACACAGATACGCATTATTTT.

To note about this clonotype: The conserved phenylalanine or tryptophan normally closing the CDR3 is absent here, so this likely arose from a read error. The chain couples TRBV6-1 to TRBJ2-1, with D unresolved. CDR3 length: 12 amino acids. Looked up from germline, CDR1 is MNHNS and CDR2 is SASEGT. CDR3 nucleotides: TGTGTCAGCATTCCGTCGTACAATGAGCAGTTCATC. The encoded protein is CVSIPSYNEQFI.

This chain uses TRBV11-1 with TRBJ2-7, with D possibly TRBD2 on 6 matching bases. The V gene's germline CDR1 is SGHAT and CDR2 FQDESV (reference sequence). The CDR3 covers 14 residues. Trimming took off 2 bases at V and 10 bases at J, with 18 bases between the two ends. CDR3 sequence (DNA): TGTGCCAGCAGCTTAACGGAATCGGGAGAATACCAGTACTTC. This encodes CASSLTESGEYQYF.

This clonotype rates as medium-sized. The rearrangement joins TRBV4-3 to TRBJ2-6; D is uncertain. CDR1 and CDR2 from the germline V gene are LGHNA and YSLEER. V lost 0 bases to trimming and J lost 0 bases, with 9 bases between them. The CDR3 contains 17 residues. The CDR3 sequence: CASSQDGFRSGANVLTF. The CDR3, as DNA: TGCGCCAGCAGCCAAGATGGGTTCCGCTCTGGGGCCAACGTCCTGACTTTC.

This clonotype was seen more than once but under ten times. At one end, the junction sequence differs from germline, possibly due to a read error. CDR3: CASSPVTGAHEQYF. CDR3 nucleotide sequence: TGTGCCAGCAGCCCGGTGACAGGGGCCCACGAACAGTACTTC. The J gene is TRBJ2-7, the V gene TRBV7-9; TRBD1 aligns across 8 bases. The CDR3 has 14 residues. Per the germline V gene, CDR1 is SEHNR and CDR2 is FQNEAQ (reference sequence).

There are many counts of this clonotype. The V call is TRBV7-2, the J call TRBJ2-5; D gene unclear. V was pared by 6 bases and J by 4 bases, with 9 bases between. CDR1 and CDR2 from the germline V gene are SGHTA and FQGNSA. The CDR3 totals 12 residues. The DNA of the CDR3 is TGTGCCAGCAGTCTTCACAGAGAGACCCAGTACTTC. Translating it yields CASSLHRETQYF.

The sample holds many counts of this clonotype. The rearrangement uses TRBV24-1 and TRBJ2-1, with unresolved D. V was cut by 5 bases and J by 10 bases, with 11 bases left in between. This CDR3 spans 12 amino acids. Germline V gene sequence: CDR1 KGHDR, CDR2 SFDVKD. CDR3 sequence (DNA): TGTGCCACCAGTGGACTTCGAGGCGAGCAGTTCTTC. Its translation is CATSGLRGEQFF.

With respect to this clonotype: The conserved final phenylalanine or tryptophan is absent from the CDR3, which likely points to a read error. The chain employs TRBV12-3 or TRBV12-4 and TRBJ2-5; perhaps TRBD2 as D (5 bases). V was pared by 6 bases and J by 3 bases, with 14 bases between. This CDR3 has 14 residues. In nucleotides, the CDR3 is TGTGCCAGCAGCTCCGCCGGGGTTGAAGAGACCCAGTACGTC. This codes for CASSSAGVEETQYV.

A single count supports this clonotype. This may be a read error, as it is one base from a much larger clone. This sequence joins TRBV20-1 and TRBJ2-1; perhaps D is TRBD1 or TRBD2 (5 bases each). CDR1 and CDR2 from the germline V gene are DFQATT and SNEGSKA (reference sequence). This CDR3 is built from 16 residues. V lost 2 bases, J lost 0 bases, and 14 bases lay in between. The CDR3 here is CSARSGGTSSYNEQFF. The CDR3 DNA is TGCAGTGCTAGATCTGGGGGTACTAGCTCCTACAATGAGCAGTTCTTC.

A word on this clonotype: A read error may account for a junction end that differs from germline. The chain uses TRBV5-6 and TRBJ2-1, with D perhaps being TRBD1 or TRBD2 (5 bases each). Germline V gives CDR1 SGHDT, CDR2 YYEEEE. The CDR3 has 16 residues. The CDR3 region has the DNA TGTGCCAGCAACTTCCGGGGCGTGGGCTCCTACATTGAGCAGTTCTTC. Its translation is CASNFRGVGSYIEQFF.

Comments on this clonotype: The final CDR3 position lacks the conserved phenylalanine or tryptophan, pointing to a likely read error. The chain links TRBV11-3 to TRBJ2-7; TRBD1 matches at 7 bases. There are 13 residues in the CDR3. Per the germline V gene, CDR1 is SGHNT and CDR2 is YENEEA. The CDR3 DNA reads as TGTGCCGGCAGTGTGGGACAGTCCTACGAGCAGTACCTC. Translated, it gives CAGSVGQSYEQYL.

Note on this clonotype: An end of the junction does not agree with germline; a read error may underlie this. Here the CDR3 DNA reads TGTGCCAGCAGCTTAACGGGATCGGGACAATGCGAGAAGTACTTC. This sequence encodes CASSLTGSGQCEKYF. The chain employs TRBV11-1 and TRBJ2-7; maybe TRBD1 (6 bases). This CDR3 region has 15 residues. Per the germline V gene, CDR1 is SGHAT and CDR2 is FQDESV (reference sequence).

Regarding this clonotype: At one boundary the junction diverges from the germline segment, which might be a read error. This chain joins TRBV28 and TRBJ2-7; possibly TRBD2 for D (5 bases). The CDR3 is 13 amino acids. The germline V gene encodes CDR1 MDHEN and CDR2 SYDVKM. In DNA form, the CDR3 reads TGTGACAGCAGCAAACTAGGAGTTTATGAGCAGTACTTC. Translating gives CDSSKLGVYEQYF.

About this clonotype: Its ends do not fully match the called genes, so a read error is possible. The chain links TRBV11-2 to TRBJ1-5, with TRBD1 matching over 7 bases. Germline lookup yields CDR1 SGHAT and CDR2 FQNNGV. The CDR3 is made up of 15 amino acids. The CDR3 coding sequence is TGTGCTAGCAGCTCCGGGACAGTGGAAAATCAGTCCCAGCATTTT. Translated, it gives CASSSGTVENQSQHF.

To note about this clonotype: The junction does not match germline at one end; this may be a read error. The chain is built from TRBV4-2 and TRBJ2-7, with TRBD2 matching over 11 bases. Germline V lookup: CDR1 LGHNA, CDR2 YNFKEQ. The length of the CDR3 is 16 residues. CDR3 bases: TGTGCCAGCAGCCAAGACGGGACTAGCGGTTCCTACGGGCAGTACTTC. It specifies CASSQDGTSGSYGQYF.

There are many counts of this clonotype. The chain couples TRBV7-9 to TRBJ2-5; TRBD1 matches 8 bases. The CDR3 sequence is 17 residues long. V shed 5 bases and J 5 bases; nucleotides not matched to a gene: 16. Per germline, CDR1 SEHNR and CDR2 FQNEAQ (reference sequence). Here the CDR3 reads CASSLSDRGSYRETQYF. Written as DNA, the CDR3 is TGTGCCAGCAGCCTATCCGACAGGGGCTCATATCGGGAGACCCAGTACTTC.